This T cell receptor beta chain was sequenced for a study of blood T cell repertoires in COVID-19. Overall study context: PBMCs, B-cell-depleted T cells, or T cells provided the cDNA or gDNA that made up the material.

This CDR3 is built from 18 residues. V dropped 3 bases and J dropped 2 bases, with 20 bases sitting between them. The germline V gene encodes CDR1 MGHRA and CDR2 YSYEKL. Ages ranged from roughly 18 to 100 years, with residence in 24 US areas. Assignments of participants to cohorts depended upon their own reported clinical history. In the study's own analysis: Amplification of reference gene primers was used by the study to estimate nucleated cell counts. Clones were read by immunoSEQ multiplex PCR, and TCRdb kept only the in-frame ones, dropping some. That table gives V, J and clone size, and the DNA gave D and trimming. In the table there are hundreds of thousands of clones, less than 90% of which are singletons.

The sequence was collected from a woman between 45 and 65 years old in a cohort exposed to, infected with or recovered from COVID-19 (not recorded which). The sequencing input was PBMCs or T cells enriched from blood (not recorded which). The chain employs TRBV4-1 and TRBJ1-5; perhaps TRBD1 as D (5 bases). The CDR3 protein is CASSQLDMGFGGNQPQHF. The CDR3 coding sequence is TGCGCCAGCAGCCAGTTGGACATGGGGTTTGGGGGCAATCAGCCCCAGCATTTT.